This record covers a single T cell receptor beta chain. The table came from immunoSEQ multiplex PCR; TCRdb's copy has only in-frame clones and leaves some out. Of around 150,000 clones detected, roughly 90% appear once; the ten largest clones hold approximately 3.3%. These data are taken from a study of T cell responses to AZD1222 COVID-19 vaccine. This clonotype was sampled from an adult who received the AZD1222 COVID-19 vaccine. The sequencing here drew on peripheral blood, taken 28 days after the second AZD1222 dose.

The CDR3 reads CASSPYETTHGQVYGYTF. The CDR3 DNA reads TGTGCCAGCTCACCATATGAGACCACCCATGGTCAAGTCTATGGCTACACCTTC. The chain recombines TRBV18 with TRBJ1-2; D is ambiguous. This CDR3 comprises 18 residues. Germline-derived CDR1 and CDR2 are KGHSH and LQKENI. The V end lost 2 bases, the J end lost 4 bases, and 23 bases lay between the germline ends.